This T cell receptor beta chain was documented in a study of blood T cell repertoires in COVID-19. As for the study in general: COVID-19 samples collected from the United States, Italy and Spain covered acute and convalescent phases. PBMCs, B-cell-depleted T cells, or T cells provided the cDNA or gDNA that made up the material.

This clone appeared once. The data were produced by immunoSEQ multiplex PCR, yet TCRdb's version contains in-frame clones alone and is incomplete. The sample consists of approximately 470,000 clones, around 90% of them appearing once. Ages ranged from about 18 to 89 years, with residence in some 25 US areas. Self-reported history from a screening survey and questionnaire set each donor's cohort. Germline values: CDR1 MNHEY, CDR2 SVGAGI. J lost 10 bases, V lost 0 bases, and 4 bases had no gene match. The CDR3 sequence is 13 residues long. The chain uses TRBV6-5 and TRBJ2-5; the match to TRBD2 covers 8 bases. Sequencing input: PBMCs or T cells enriched from blood (not recorded which). The receptor comes from a woman aged 18-35 years who had recovered from COVID-19. CDR3 nucleotides: TGTGCCAGCAGTTACTCGTTGAGCGGGGGCCAGTACTTC. Amino acid sequence: CASSYSLSGGQYF.